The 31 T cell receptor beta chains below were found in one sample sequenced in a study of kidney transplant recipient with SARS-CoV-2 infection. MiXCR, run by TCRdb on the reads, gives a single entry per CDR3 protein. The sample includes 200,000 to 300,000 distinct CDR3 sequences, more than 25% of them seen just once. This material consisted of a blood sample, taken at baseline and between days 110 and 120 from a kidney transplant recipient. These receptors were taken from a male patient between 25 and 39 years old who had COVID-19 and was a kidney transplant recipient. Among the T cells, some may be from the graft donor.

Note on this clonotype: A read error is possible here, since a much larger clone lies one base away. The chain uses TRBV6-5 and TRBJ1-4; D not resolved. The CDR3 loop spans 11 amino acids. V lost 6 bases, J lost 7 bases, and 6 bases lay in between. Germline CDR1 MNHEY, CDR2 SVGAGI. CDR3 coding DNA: TGTGCCAGCAGGTTTACTGAAAAACTGTTTTTT. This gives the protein CASRFTEKLFF.

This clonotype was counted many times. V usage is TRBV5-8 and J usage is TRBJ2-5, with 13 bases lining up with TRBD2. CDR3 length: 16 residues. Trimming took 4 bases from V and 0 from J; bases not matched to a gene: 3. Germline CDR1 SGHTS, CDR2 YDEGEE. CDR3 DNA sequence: TGTGCCAGCAGCCGGGGGACTAGCGGGAACCAAGAGACCCAGTACTTC. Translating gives CASSRGTSGNQETQYF. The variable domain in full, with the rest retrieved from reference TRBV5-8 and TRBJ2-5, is EAGVTQSPTHLIKTRGQQATLRCSPISGHTSVYWYQQALGLGLQFLLWYDEGEERNRGNFPPRFSGRQFPNYSSELNVNALELEDSALYLCASSRGTSGNQETQYFGPGTRLLVL.

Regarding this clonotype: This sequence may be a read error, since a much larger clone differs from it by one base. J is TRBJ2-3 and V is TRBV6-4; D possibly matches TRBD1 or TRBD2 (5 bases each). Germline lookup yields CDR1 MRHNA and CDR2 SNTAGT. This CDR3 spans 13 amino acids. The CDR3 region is CASGDGTTDTQYF. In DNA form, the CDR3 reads TGTGCCAGCGGTGACGGGACCACAGATACGCAGTATTTT.

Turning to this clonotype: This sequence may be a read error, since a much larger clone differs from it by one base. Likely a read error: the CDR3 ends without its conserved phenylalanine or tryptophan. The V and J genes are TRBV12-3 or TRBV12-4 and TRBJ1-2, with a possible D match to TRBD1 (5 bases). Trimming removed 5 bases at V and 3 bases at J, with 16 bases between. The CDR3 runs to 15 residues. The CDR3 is CASSQGSGLDYGYTL. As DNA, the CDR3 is TGTGCCAGCAGTCAGGGATCCGGGCTTGACTATGGCTACACCCTC.

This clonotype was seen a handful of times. DNA for the CDR3: TGTGCCAGCAGTATGAAGTACTCAAGAAAGACCTATGGCTACACCTTC. Its translation is CASSMKYSRKTYGYTF. The rearrangement joins TRBV9 to TRBJ1-2; D uncertain. The CDR3 totals 16 residues. Germline values: CDR1 SGDLS, CDR2 YYNGEE. Trimming cost V 5 bases and J 4 bases, with 21 bases left between them.

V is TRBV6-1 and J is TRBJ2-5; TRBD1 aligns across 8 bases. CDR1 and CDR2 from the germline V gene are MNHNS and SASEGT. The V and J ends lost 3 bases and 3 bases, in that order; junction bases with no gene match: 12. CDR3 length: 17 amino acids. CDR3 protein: CASSEAHYGTGKETQYF. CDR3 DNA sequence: TGTGCCAGCAGTGAGGCTCACTACGGGACAGGCAAAGAGACCCAGTACTTC.

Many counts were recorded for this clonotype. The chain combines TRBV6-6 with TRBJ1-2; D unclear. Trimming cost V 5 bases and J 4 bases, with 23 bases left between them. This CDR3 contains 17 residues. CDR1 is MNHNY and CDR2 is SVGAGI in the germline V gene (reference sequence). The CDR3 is CASSDSRGGRKTYGYTF. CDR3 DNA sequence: TGTGCCAGCAGTGATTCCAGAGGTGGGAGAAAGACCTATGGCTACACCTTC.

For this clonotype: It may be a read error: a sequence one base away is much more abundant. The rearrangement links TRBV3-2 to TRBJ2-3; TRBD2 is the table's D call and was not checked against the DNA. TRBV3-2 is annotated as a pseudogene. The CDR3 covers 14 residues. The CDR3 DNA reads TGTGCCAGCAGCCAAGACCGAGGGACAGATGCGCAGTATTTT. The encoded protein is CASSQDRGTDAQYF.

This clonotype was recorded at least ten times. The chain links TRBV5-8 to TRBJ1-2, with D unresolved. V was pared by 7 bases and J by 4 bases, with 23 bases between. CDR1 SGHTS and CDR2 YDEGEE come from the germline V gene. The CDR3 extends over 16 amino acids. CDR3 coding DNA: TGTGCCAGCGAGGTGATTCATCCACGAAAGACCTATGGCTACACCTTC. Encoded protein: CASEVIHPRKTYGYTF. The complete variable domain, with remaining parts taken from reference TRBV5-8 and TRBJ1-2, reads EAGVTQSPTHLIKTRGQQATLRCSPISGHTSVYWYQQALGLGLQFLLWYDEGEERNRGNFPPRFSGRQFPNYSSELNVNALELEDSALYLCASEVIHPRKTYGYTFGSGTRLTVV.

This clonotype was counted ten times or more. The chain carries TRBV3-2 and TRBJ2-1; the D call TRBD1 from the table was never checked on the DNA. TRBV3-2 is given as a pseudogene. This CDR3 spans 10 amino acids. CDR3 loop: CASSSLRLIF. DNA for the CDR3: TGTGCCAGCAGCTCCCTGAGGCTAATCTTC.

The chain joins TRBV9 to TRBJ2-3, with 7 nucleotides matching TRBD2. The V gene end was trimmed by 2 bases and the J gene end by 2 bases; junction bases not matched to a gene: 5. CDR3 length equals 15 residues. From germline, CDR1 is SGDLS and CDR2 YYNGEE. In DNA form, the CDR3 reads TGTGCCAGCAGCGTGGGGAGGGAGTCCACAGATACGCAGTATTTT. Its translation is CASSVGRESTDTQYF.

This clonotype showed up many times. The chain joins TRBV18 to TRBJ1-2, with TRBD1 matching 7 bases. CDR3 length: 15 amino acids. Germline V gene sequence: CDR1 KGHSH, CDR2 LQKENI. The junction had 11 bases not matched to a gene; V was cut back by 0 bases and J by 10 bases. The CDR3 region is CASSPPAGQRSAYTF. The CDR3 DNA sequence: TGTGCCAGCTCACCACCAGCGGGACAGAGGAGCGCCTACACCTTC. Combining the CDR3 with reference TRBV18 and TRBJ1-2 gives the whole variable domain NAGVMQNPRHLVRRRGQEARLRCSPMKGHSHVYWYRQLPEEGLKFMVYLQKENIIDESGMPKERFSAEFPKEGPSILRIQQVVRGDSAAYFCASSPPAGQRSAYTFGSGTRLTVV.

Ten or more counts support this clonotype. CDR3 loop: CASSSRVDSPLHF. The CDR3 coding sequence is TGCGCCAGCAGCTCGAGAGTAGATTCACCCCTCCACTTT. The chain combines TRBV5-1 with TRBJ1-6, with D unresolved. The V end was cut by 3 bases, the J end by 8 bases, with 9 bases between. The germline gives CDR1 SGHRS, CDR2 YFSETQ. The CDR3 has 13 amino acids.

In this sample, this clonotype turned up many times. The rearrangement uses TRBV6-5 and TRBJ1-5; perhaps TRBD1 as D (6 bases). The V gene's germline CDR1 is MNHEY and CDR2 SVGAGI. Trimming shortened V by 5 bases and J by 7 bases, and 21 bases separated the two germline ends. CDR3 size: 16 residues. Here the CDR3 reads CASSTDRGAGGQPQHF. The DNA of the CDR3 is TGTGCCAGCAGTACGGATCGGGGGGCTGGCGGGCAGCCCCAGCATTTT.

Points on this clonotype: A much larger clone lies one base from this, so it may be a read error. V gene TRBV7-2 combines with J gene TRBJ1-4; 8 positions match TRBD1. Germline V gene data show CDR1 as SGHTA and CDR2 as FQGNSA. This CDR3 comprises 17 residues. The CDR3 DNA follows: TGTGCCAGCAGCTTTAGCCCCGGACAGGGCCTAATGAGGAAACTGCTTTTT. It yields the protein CASSFSPGQGLMRKLLF.

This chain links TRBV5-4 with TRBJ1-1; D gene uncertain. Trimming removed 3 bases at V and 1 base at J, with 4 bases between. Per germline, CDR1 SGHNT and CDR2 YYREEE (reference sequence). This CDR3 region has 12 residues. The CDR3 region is CASSSANTEAFF. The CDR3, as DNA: TGTGCCAGCAGCTCGGCGAACACTGAAGCTTTCTTT.

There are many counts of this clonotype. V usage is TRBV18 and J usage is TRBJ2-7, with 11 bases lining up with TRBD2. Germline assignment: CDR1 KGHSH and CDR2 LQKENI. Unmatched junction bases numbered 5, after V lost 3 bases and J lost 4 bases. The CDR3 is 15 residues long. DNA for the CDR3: TGTGCCAGCTCACCCCCGGGACTAGCGGATTACGAGCAGTACTTC. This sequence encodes CASSPPGLADYEQYF.

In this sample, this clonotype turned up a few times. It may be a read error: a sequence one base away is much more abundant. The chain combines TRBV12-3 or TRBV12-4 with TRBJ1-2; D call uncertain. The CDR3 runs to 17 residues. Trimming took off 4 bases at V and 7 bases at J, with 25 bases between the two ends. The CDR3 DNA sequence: TGTGCCAGCAGTTCGAAGAACAGCTTCCGAAAGACCTGTGGCTACACCTTC. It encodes CASSSKNSFRKTCGYTF.

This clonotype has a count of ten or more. The CDR3 nucleotides are TGTGCCACCAGCAGAGATCCCACAGGCGGAAAACTGTTTTTT. This sequence encodes CATSRDPTGGKLFF. The V and J genes are TRBV15 and TRBJ1-4, with D perhaps TRBD1 (5 bases). V was cut by 0 bases and J by 10 bases, with 12 bases left in between. The V gene's germline CDR1 is LNHNV and CDR2 YYDKDF (reference sequence). The CDR3 runs 14 residues. Full variable domain (rest looked up from reference TRBV15 and TRBJ1-4): DAMVIQNPRYQVTQFGKPVTLSCSQTLNHNVMYWYQQKSSQAPKLLFHYYDKDFNNEADTPDNFQSRRPNTSFCFLDIRSPGLGDTAMYLCATSRDPTGGKLFFGSGTQLSVL.

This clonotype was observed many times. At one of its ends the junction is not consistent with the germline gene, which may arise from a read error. The DNA for the CDR3 is TGTGCCAGCAGCTGGGCATCACAGGGTACTGGAAACACCATGTATTTT. This codes for CASSWASQGTGNTMYF. The chain links TRBV7-9 to TRBJ1-3; D possibly corresponds to TRBD1 (6 bases). From germline, CDR1 is SEHNR and CDR2 FQNEAQ (reference sequence). This CDR3 spans 16 amino acids.

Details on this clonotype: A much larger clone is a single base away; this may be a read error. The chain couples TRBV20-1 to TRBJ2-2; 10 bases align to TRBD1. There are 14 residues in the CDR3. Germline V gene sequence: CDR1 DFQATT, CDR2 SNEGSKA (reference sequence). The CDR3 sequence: CGVPGQGNSGELFF. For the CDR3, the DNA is TGCGGCGTACCGGGACAGGGGAACTCCGGGGAGCTGTTTTTT.

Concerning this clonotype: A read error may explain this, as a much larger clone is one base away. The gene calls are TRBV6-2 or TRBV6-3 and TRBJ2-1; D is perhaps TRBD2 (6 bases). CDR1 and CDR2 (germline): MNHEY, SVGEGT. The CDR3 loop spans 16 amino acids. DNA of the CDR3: TGTACCAGCAGTTACTCGAGGGACTCCCGGCCCAATGAGCAGTTCTTC. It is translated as CTSSYSRDSRPNEQFF.

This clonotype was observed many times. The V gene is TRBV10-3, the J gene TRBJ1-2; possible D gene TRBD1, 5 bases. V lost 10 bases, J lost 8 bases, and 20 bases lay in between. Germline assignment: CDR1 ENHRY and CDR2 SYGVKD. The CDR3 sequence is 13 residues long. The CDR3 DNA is TGTGCCAGCGGGGTAGAGCAGGGAAGAGGCTACACCTTC. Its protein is CASGVEQGRGYTF.

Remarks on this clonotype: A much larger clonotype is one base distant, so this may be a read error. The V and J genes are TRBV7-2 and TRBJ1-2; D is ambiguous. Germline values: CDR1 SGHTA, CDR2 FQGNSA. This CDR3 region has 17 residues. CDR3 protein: CASSSWIRDGKTYGHTF. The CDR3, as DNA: TGTGCCAGCAGCTCTTGGATCAGAGACGGAAAGACCTATGGCCACACCTTC.

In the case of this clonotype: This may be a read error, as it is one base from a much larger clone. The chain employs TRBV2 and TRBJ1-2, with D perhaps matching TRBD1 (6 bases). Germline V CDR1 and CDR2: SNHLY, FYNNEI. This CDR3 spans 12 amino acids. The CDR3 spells CAISLQGHGYTF. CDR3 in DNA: TGTGCCATCAGTCTCCAGGGGCATGGCTACACCTTC.

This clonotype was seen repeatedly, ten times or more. CDR3 region: CASSRTGEQYF. DNA of the CDR3: TGTGCCAGCAGCCGCACGGGGGAGCAGTACTTC. The rearrangement links TRBV3-2 to TRBJ2-7; the DNA was not compared with TRBD1, the D call given in the table. TRBV3-2 is designated a pseudogene. The CDR3 length is 11 residues.

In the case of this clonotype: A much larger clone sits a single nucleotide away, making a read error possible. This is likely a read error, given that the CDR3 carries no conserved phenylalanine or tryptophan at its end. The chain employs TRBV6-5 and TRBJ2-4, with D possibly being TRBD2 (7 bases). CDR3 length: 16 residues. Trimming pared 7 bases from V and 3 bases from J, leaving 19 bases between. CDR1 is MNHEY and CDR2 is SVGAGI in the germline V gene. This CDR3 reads CASNKGGVGDKNIQYL. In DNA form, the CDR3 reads TGTGCCAGCAACAAGGGGGGGGTAGGGGACAAAAACATTCAGTACCTC.

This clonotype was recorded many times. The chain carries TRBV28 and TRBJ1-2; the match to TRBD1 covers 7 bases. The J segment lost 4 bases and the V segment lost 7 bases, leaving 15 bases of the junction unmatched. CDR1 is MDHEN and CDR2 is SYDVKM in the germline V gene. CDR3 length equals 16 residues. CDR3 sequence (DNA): TGTGCCAGCACCCCAGCGGGAGGGGGCCGAGTCTATGGCTACACCTTC. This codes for CASTPAGGGRVYGYTF.

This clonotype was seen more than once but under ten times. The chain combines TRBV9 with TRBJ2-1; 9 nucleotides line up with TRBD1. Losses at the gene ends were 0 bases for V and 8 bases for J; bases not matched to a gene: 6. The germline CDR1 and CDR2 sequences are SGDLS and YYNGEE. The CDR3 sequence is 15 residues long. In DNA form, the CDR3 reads TGTGCCAGCAGCGTAGAACAGGGGGCGAGGGATGAGCAGTTCTTC. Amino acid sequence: CASSVEQGARDEQFF.

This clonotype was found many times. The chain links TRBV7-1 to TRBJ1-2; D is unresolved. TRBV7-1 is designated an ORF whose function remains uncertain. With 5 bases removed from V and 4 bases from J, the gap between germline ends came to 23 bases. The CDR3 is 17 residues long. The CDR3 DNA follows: TGTGCCAGCAGCAGGAAAAGTCACGAGGGAAAGACCTATGGCTACACCTTC. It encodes CASSRKSHEGKTYGYTF.

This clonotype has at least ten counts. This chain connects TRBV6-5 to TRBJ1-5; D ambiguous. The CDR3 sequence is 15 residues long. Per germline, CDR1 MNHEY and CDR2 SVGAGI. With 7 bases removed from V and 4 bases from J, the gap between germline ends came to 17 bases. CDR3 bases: TGTGCCAGCAAATCATCTGGCGGATGGAATCAGCCCCAGCATTTT. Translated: CASKSSGGWNQPQHF.